These 19 T cell receptor beta chains were all obtained from the same sample, sequenced in a study of response to subunit inactivated influenza vaccine. TCRdb re-called the RT-PCR reads through MiXCR, storing one row per CDR3 protein. The sample lists roughly 620,000 distinct CDR3 sequences, approximately 11% occurring once. The same specimen was also included in a second study, on T cells expressing NK-cell markers. That paper states: Libraries used 5'RACE template switching adding universal primer site and UMIs.

Here the sequenced sample was PBMCs from blood, taken on the day of vaccination. The origin of the receptors is a man aged 45-60 years who received an inactivated influenza vaccine.

This clonotype has a handful of counts. The chain uses TRBV27 and TRBJ2-5; TRBD1 matches at 10 bases. The CDR3 has 16 residues. With 3 bases clipped from V and 4 bases from J, the junction kept 8 bases outside the gene matches. Germline lookup yields CDR1 MNHEY and CDR2 SMNVEV (reference sequence). For the CDR3, the DNA is TGTGCCAGCAGTTTTAATGCGGGACAGGGGCCAGAGACCCAGTACTTC. The encoded protein is CASSFNAGQGPETQYF.

The chain employs TRBV28 and TRBJ2-4; D is ambiguous. V was pared by 8 bases and J by 1 base, with 18 bases between. Germline-derived CDR1 and CDR2 are MDHEN and SYDVKM. CDR3 size: 16 residues. Here the CDR3 DNA reads TGTGCCAGCGGCACTCGGCCCTGGCCGGCCAAAAACATTCAGTACTTC. Its translation is CASGTRPWPAKNIQYF. The variable domain in full, with the rest retrieved from reference TRBV28 and TRBJ2-4, is DVKVTQSSRYLVKRTGEKVFLECVQDMDHENMFWYRQDPGLGLRLIYFSYDVKMKEKGDIPEGYSVSREKKERFSLILESASTNQTSMYLCASGTRPWPAKNIQYFGAGTRLSVL.

This clonotype has only a few counts. The V gene is TRBV5-1, the J gene TRBJ2-3; D may be TRBD2 (5 bases). The V gene lost 4 bases and the J gene lost 4 bases, with 10 bases spanning the gap. CDR1 and CDR2 from the germline V gene are SGHRS and YFSETQ. The CDR3 contains 13 residues. CDR3 amino acids: CASSDLLADTQYF. The CDR3, as DNA: TGCGCCAGCAGCGACTTACTAGCAGATACGCAGTATTTT.

The chain uses TRBV20-1 and TRBJ2-3; 11 positions match TRBD2. The CDR3 length is 14 residues. Germline assignment: CDR1 DFQATT and CDR2 SNEGSKA (reference sequence). Trimming removed 6 bases from V and 4 bases from J; junction bases left unmatched: 6. The CDR3 here is CSATTSGVPDTQYF. The CDR3 DNA follows: TGCAGTGCAACGACTAGCGGGGTTCCAGATACGCAGTATTTT.

J is TRBJ2-7 and V is TRBV5-1; TRBD1 aligns across 7 bases. The ends lost 5 bases at V and 2 bases at J; junction bases unmatched: 13. Germline V gives CDR1 SGHRS, CDR2 YFSETQ. The CDR3 is made up of 16 amino acids. In DNA, the CDR3 is TGCGCCAGCAGTTTCCGGGACAGCCTGAAAACCTACGAGCAGTACTTC. Translation: CASSFRDSLKTYEQYF. The whole variable domain, remainder taken from reference TRBV5-1 and TRBJ2-7, is KAGVTQTPRYLIKTRGQQVTLSCSPISGHRSVSWYQQTPGQGLQFLFEYFSETQRNKGNFPGRFSGRQFSNSRSEMNVSTLELGDSALYLCASSFRDSLKTYEQYFGPGTRLTVT.

V usage is TRBV7-2 and J usage is TRBJ2-3; D is unclear. Trimming removed 1 base at V and 3 bases at J, with 8 bases between. This CDR3 has 14 amino acids. CDR1 SGHTA and CDR2 FQGNSA come from the germline V gene. Written as DNA, the CDR3 is TGTGCCAGCAGCTTAGAACTCTCGACAGATACGCAGTATTTT. Amino acid sequence: CASSLELSTDTQYF.

This clonotype was recorded at least ten times. This chain uses TRBV5-1 with TRBJ2-5, with TRBD2 matching 9 bases. CDR3 size: 17 residues. The V segment lost 0 bases and the J segment 5 bases; nucleotides outside the gene matches: 11. Germline loops: CDR1 SGHRS, CDR2 YFSETQ. This CDR3 is CASSLVGSGSWGETQYF. Written as DNA, the CDR3 is TGCGCCAGCAGCTTGGTTGGTAGCGGGAGTTGGGGCGAGACCCAGTACTTC.

This clonotype was detected a few times. This sequence joins TRBV29-1 and TRBJ2-1; D ambiguous. The CDR3 sequence is 14 residues long. Trimming took off 5 bases at V and 8 bases at J, with 19 bases between the two ends. Germline CDR1 and CDR2: SQVTM and ANQGSEA. The CDR3 region has the DNA TGCAGCGTTACCGACTTCGCCACCTTCGATGAGCAGTTCTTC. It is translated as CSVTDFATFDEQFF.

This chain joins TRBV10-3 and TRBJ1-1; maybe TRBD1 (6 bases). V lost 3 bases and J 5 bases, leaving 13 bases between the germline ends. This CDR3 region has 14 residues. Germline CDR1 is ENHRY and CDR2 is SYGVKD. CDR3 sequence reads: CAISEGGTLTEAFF. The CDR3 DNA reads TGTGCCATCAGTGAAGGGGGAACTTTAACTGAAGCTTTCTTT.

The chain employs TRBV7-2 and TRBJ1-2; D gene unclear. Between the trimmed V and J ends, which lost 0 bases and 8 bases, there was a span of 10 bases. The CDR3 consists of 13 residues. Germline V gene data show CDR1 as SGHTA and CDR2 as FQGNSA. The CDR3 bases are TGTGCCAGCAGCTTAGCGGGTGGCCCGGGCTACACCTTC. This encodes CASSLAGGPGYTF.

This clonotype showed up just a few times. The chain is built from TRBV7-3 and TRBJ2-3; a weak D match, TRBD2 (5 bases). CDR1 and CDR2 from the germline V gene are SGHTA and FQGTGA. The length of the CDR3 is 13 residues. Between the trimmed V and J ends, which lost 8 bases and 1 base, there was a span of 10 bases. This CDR3 reads CASRRSGTDTQYF. The CDR3 nucleotides read TGTGCCAGCCGGAGGTCGGGCACAGATACGCAGTATTTT.

The chain links TRBV12-3 or TRBV12-4 to TRBJ1-1; maybe TRBD1 (5 bases). This CDR3 spans 12 amino acids. The V end lost 9 bases, the J end lost 4 bases, and 12 bases lay between the germline ends. The CDR3 sequence is CASRQLGTEAFF. The CDR3 DNA reads TGTGCCAGTCGACAGCTGGGCACTGAAGCTTTCTTT.

The chain employs TRBV7-3 and TRBJ2-7; the D gene is possibly TRBD1 (6 bases). Germline lookup yields CDR1 SGHTA and CDR2 FQGTGA. The CDR3 totals 13 residues. Deletions cut 5 bases from V and 6 bases from J, with 14 bases between. The CDR3 nucleotides read TGTGCCAGCAGCAAATCAGGGGCGGCCGAGCAGTACTTC. Protein sequence: CASSKSGAAEQYF.

This clonotype was found many times. The rearrangement uses TRBV5-1 and TRBJ1-2, with 10 bases identical to TRBD1. V was clipped by 0 bases and J by 6 bases; unmatched bases: 5. The CDR3 extends over 15 amino acids. CDR1 and CDR2 from the germline V gene are SGHRS and YFSETQ. The CDR3 reads CASSLGQGAPHGYTF. The DNA of the CDR3 is TGCGCCAGCAGCTTGGGACAGGGGGCGCCGCATGGCTACACCTTC.

This clonotype was found a few times. The chain is built from TRBV29-1 and TRBJ2-7; 9 positions match TRBD1. The CDR3 loop spans 13 amino acids. Unmatched junction bases numbered 8, after V lost 6 bases and J lost 5 bases. CDR1 and CDR2 from the germline V gene are SQVTM and ANQGSEA. CDR3 sequence (DNA): TGCAGCGTCGAGGGACAGGGTCTCGACGAGCAGTACTTC. It yields the protein CSVEGQGLDEQYF.

The genes are TRBV7-9 and TRBJ1-1; D remains unclear. This CDR3 has 13 residues. V lost 7 bases, J lost 4 bases, and 13 bases lay in between. The V gene's germline CDR1 is SEHNR and CDR2 FQNEAQ (reference sequence). CDR3 nucleotides: TGTGCCAGCACCATTGAAGGGATCACTGAAGCTTTCTTT. Its protein is CASTIEGITEAFF.

This clonotype showed up many times. The rearrangement joins TRBV6-5 to TRBJ2-1; D may be TRBD1 or TRBD2 (6 bases each). V was cut by 2 bases and J by 8 bases, with 16 bases left in between. The germline V gene encodes CDR1 MNHEY and CDR2 SVGAGI. The CDR3 runs to 15 residues. CDR3 in DNA: TGTGCCAGCAGTTACAGACACGGGGGCCTCCATGAGCAGTTCTTC. It encodes CASSYRHGGLHEQFF.

The chain employs TRBV18 and TRBJ2-1, with 8 bases that match TRBD2. Per germline, CDR1 KGHSH and CDR2 LQKENI. The CDR3 extends over 17 amino acids. With 2 bases clipped from V and 3 bases from J, the junction kept 9 bases outside the gene matches. The CDR3 DNA is TGTGCCAGCTCACCAGACCTAGCGGGTACCATCTACAATGAGCAGTTCTTC. Amino acids: CASSPDLAGTIYNEQFF.

CDR3 region: CASSYSKGQGSHEQYF. The CDR3 bases are TGTGCCAGCAGTTACTCGAAGGGACAGGGTTCCCACGAGCAGTACTTC. The V and J genes are TRBV6-5 and TRBJ2-7; 9 nucleotides agree with TRBD1. The CDR3 spans 16 residues. Germline CDR1 reads MNHEY; CDR2 reads SVGAGI. J lost 5 bases, V lost 0 bases, and 8 bases had no gene match.